The clone carrying this T cell receptor (beta chain) appeared a single time. The data derive from a study of beta chain features in type 1 diabetes. Germline CDR1 and CDR2: SEHNR and FQNEAQ (reference sequence). The trim removed 1 base at V and 11 bases at J, leaving 5 bases unmatched. This CDR3 comprises 14 residues. The authors reverse transcribed all of the isolated RNA, so sequencing captured expressed TCRB transcripts. The assay was immunoSEQ multiplex PCR, and TCRdb's table has in-frame clones only and misses some. The profile covers about 110,000 clones, with roughly 43% appearing a single time and roughly 0.064% taken by the ten largest.

This clonotype was sampled from a woman aged 18-29 years in good health. The chain is built from TRBV7-9 and TRBJ2-1, with 10 bases lining up with TRBD2. The sequencing sample was made of stem cell memory CD4+ T cells from blood. DNA for the CDR3: TGTGCCAGCAGCTTAGAGCTAGCGGGAGTTCAGCAGTTCTTC. Its translation: CASSLELAGVQQFF. Looking up the rest from reference TRBV7-9 and TRBJ2-1 gives the full variable domain: DTGVSQNPRHKITKRGQNVTFRCDPISEHNRLYWYRQTLGQGPEFLTYFQNEAQLEKSRLLSDRFSAERPKGSFSTLEIQRTEQGDSAMYLCASSLELAGVQQFFGPGTRLTVL.